This paragraph covers one T cell receptor (beta chain) sequence. It was healthy bone marrow donors who served as donors. The PCR made use of 60 Vbeta and 13 Jbeta primers. Clones were sequenced by immunoSEQ multiplex PCR, and TCRdb holds only the in-frame ones, with some missing. The repertoire holds 150,000 to 200,000 clones, approximately 71% seen once, with less than 5.5% in the top ten. These data are taken from a study of cytomegalovirus exposure and HLA in healthy donors. CDR1 LNHDA and CDR2 SQIVND come from the germline V gene (reference sequence). V dropped 11 bases and J dropped 4; count of bases not matched to a gene: 8. CDR3 size: 15 residues.

The sequenced sample was PBMCs. This receptor was obtained from a male donor in good health and CMV-seronegative. This sequence joins TRBV19 and TRBJ2-6; 10 bases line up with TRBD2. The chain's CDR3 is CAGSGGASGANVLTF. CDR3 nucleotides: TGTGCCGGGAGCGGGGGGGCCTCCGGGGCCAACGTCCTGACTTTC.